Below, 31 T cell receptor beta chains from the same sample are listed, as sequenced in a study of cytomegalovirus exposure and HLA in healthy donors. Use of 60 Vbeta and 13 Jbeta primers characterized the PCR. Profiling relied on immunoSEQ multiplex PCR, and the TCRdb table lists in-frame clones only, not all of them. The data show 130,000 or so clones, 82% seen once. The sequencing input was PBMCs. The source of these receptors is a woman aged 50 to 65 in good health and CMV-seropositive.

This chain connects TRBV2 to TRBJ1-6; tentative D call: TRBD1 (6 bases). Germline CDR1 and CDR2: SNHLY and FYNNEI. The CDR3 totals 14 residues. V shed 1 base and J shed 7 bases, with 8 bases lying between them. The chain's CDR3 is CASSEDGQNSPLHF. DNA for the CDR3: TGTGCCAGCAGTGAAGACGGACAGAATTCACCCCTCCACTTT.

This chain joins TRBV15 and TRBJ1-5, with TRBD1 as a possible D gene (6 bases). Per the germline V gene, CDR1 is LNHNV and CDR2 is YYDKDF (reference sequence). This CDR3 has 16 amino acids. Trimming shortened V by 0 bases and J by 1 base, and 10 bases separated the two germline ends. The CDR3 DNA reads as TGTGCCACCAGCAGAGACAGGGGCTTAAGCAATCAGCCCCAGCATTTT. This gives the protein CATSRDRGLSNQPQHF.

V is TRBV27 and J is TRBJ2-3, with D maybe TRBD1 (6 bases). CDR3 length: 20 residues. The germline CDR1 and CDR2 sequences are MNHEY and SMNVEV (reference sequence). The V end was cut by 8 bases, the J end by 2 bases, with 32 bases between. The CDR3 DNA is TGTGCCAGCGCTTTCCTCACTGGGGGCAGGGCCGGGTCGGCCACAGATACGCAGTATTTT. Protein product: CASAFLTGGRAGSATDTQYF.

V is TRBV7-3 and J is TRBJ2-5; tentatively, D is TRBD1 (6 bases). The assigned J gene may be wrong: the sequence end matches TRBJ2-7 better. The CDR3 covers 13 residues. Germline-derived CDR1 and CDR2 are SGHTA and FQGTGA. As DNA, the CDR3 is TGTGCCAGCAGCGAGGTACAGGGCTACGAGCAGTACTTC. Its translation is CASSEVQGYEQYF.

J is TRBJ2-7 and V is TRBV27, with TRBD2 matching 7 bases. Germline V gives CDR1 MNHEY, CDR2 SMNVEV (reference sequence). The CDR3 is made up of 16 amino acids. Unmatched junction bases numbered 12, after V lost 5 bases and J lost 2 bases. CDR3 DNA sequence: TGTGCCAGCAGTCGCATTTCTGCTAGCGGACCCTACGAGCAGTACTTC. Translated, it gives CASSRISASGPYEQYF.

V and J are TRBV11-2 and TRBJ1-4; the D gene is possibly TRBD1 (6 bases). V gave up 5 bases and J gave up 0 bases, with 10 bases separating them. Germline CDR1 and CDR2: SGHAT and FQNNGV. The CDR3 length is 15 residues. In DNA, the CDR3 is TGTGCCAGCAGCACCAGGGGTTCAACTAATGAAAAACTGTTTTTT. Translation gives CASSTRGSTNEKLFF.

V usage is TRBV2 and J usage is TRBJ2-1; 9 bases are shared with TRBD2. Germline V CDR1 and CDR2: SNHLY, FYNNEI. The CDR3 runs 16 residues. The V gene end was trimmed by 3 bases and the J gene end by 8 bases; junction bases not matched to a gene: 11. The CDR3 reads CASSDLAGVVRDEQFF. For the CDR3, the DNA is TGTGCCAGCAGTGATTTAGCGGGAGTGGTAAGGGATGAGCAGTTCTTC.

The rearrangement uses TRBV5-1 and TRBJ2-7; weak D call: TRBD1 (6 bases). The germline V gene has CDR1 SGHRS and CDR2 YFSETQ. The CDR3 has 16 amino acids. Trimming shortened V by 0 bases and J by 3 bases, and 16 bases separated the two germline ends. The CDR3 nucleotides read TGCGCCAGCAGCTTGGGCAACAGGGTTCGGGACTACGAGCAGTACTTC. Translation gives CASSLGNRVRDYEQYF.

The chain carries TRBV29-1 and TRBJ2-1, with 10 bases matching TRBD1. This CDR3 has 13 amino acids. Germline V gene lookup returns CDR1 SQVTM and CDR2 ANQGSEA. J gave up 5 bases and V 6 bases, and 4 bases lay outside the gene matches. CDR3 sequence: CSVAGTGDNEQFF. For the CDR3, the DNA is TGCAGCGTAGCCGGGACAGGGGACAATGAGCAGTTCTTC.

Note on this clone: Other DNA sequences in the sample encode the same CDR3. The V call is TRBV5-1, the J call TRBJ2-3; D remains ambiguous. Trimming removed 0 bases from V and 5 bases from J, with 4 bases in between. Per germline, CDR1 SGHRS and CDR2 YFSETQ. The CDR3 spans 12 residues. The CDR3 region has the DNA TGCGCCAGCAGCTTGGCCCGAGATACGCAGTATTTT. This encodes CASSLARDTQYF. The full variable domain, in which reference TRBV5-1 and TRBJ2-3 provide the parts outside the CDR3, is KAGVTQTPRYLIKTRGQQVTLSCSPISGHRSVSWYQQTPGQGLQFLFEYFSETQRNKGNFPGRFSGRQFSNSRSEMNVSTLELGDSALYLCASSLARDTQYFGPGTRLTVL.

The chain carries TRBV2 and TRBJ1-1; D gene unclear. Germline V lookup: CDR1 SNHLY, CDR2 FYNNEI. The CDR3 extends over 13 amino acids. Deletions cut 1 base from V and 12 bases from J, with 15 bases between. The CDR3 loop is CASSEESDNCPFF. CDR3 nucleotides: TGTGCCAGCAGTGAAGAGAGTGACAATTGCCCTTTCTTT.

This rearrangement joins TRBV18 to TRBJ2-7, with D possibly TRBD1 on 6 matching bases. The V gene's germline CDR1 is KGHSH and CDR2 LQKENI. The CDR3 contains 14 residues. The V and J ends lost 2 bases and 2 bases respectively, with 10 bases between them. DNA of the CDR3: TGTGCCAGCTCACCAGACAGGTATACCTACGAGCAGTACTTC. Its translation: CASSPDRYTYEQYF.

The chain combines TRBV10-2 with TRBJ2-1, with a weak D call TRBD1 (5 bases). V shed 4 bases and J shed 12 bases, with 22 bases lying between them. This CDR3 is built from 15 residues. Germline V gene lookup returns CDR1 WSHSY and CDR2 SAAADI. CDR3 sequence: CASSVGLSPGGVQFF. DNA for the CDR3: TGCGCCAGCAGTGTGGGGCTGTCCCCCGGTGGGGTGCAGTTCTTC.

V is TRBV2 and J is TRBJ2-5; a possible D gene is TRBD2 (6 bases). Trimming took off 6 bases at V and 4 bases at J, with 12 bases between the two ends. The germline V gene encodes CDR1 SNHLY and CDR2 FYNNEI. CDR3 size: 13 residues. CDR3 loop: CASRRTEGETQYF. DNA for the CDR3: TGTGCCAGCAGACGGACGGAGGGAGAGACCCAGTACTTC.

The chain carries TRBV6-1 and TRBJ1-6, with a possible D match to TRBD1 (6 bases). The germline V gene encodes CDR1 MNHNS and CDR2 SASEGT. The germline V and J ends were trimmed by 7 bases and 4 bases, with 8 bases remaining between them. This CDR3 region has 13 residues. CDR3: CASNGQYNSPLHF. Written as DNA, the CDR3 is TGTGCCAGCAATGGACAGTATAATTCACCCCTCCACTTT.

The J gene is TRBJ1-1, the V gene TRBV5-1; D gene unclear. Germline CDR1 reads SGHRS; CDR2 reads YFSETQ. The V and J ends lost 4 bases and 4 bases respectively, with 14 bases between them. The CDR3 covers 14 residues. CDR3 loop: CASSAGGTTTEAFF. Written as DNA, the CDR3 is TGCGCCAGCAGCGCGGGAGGCACGACCACTGAAGCTTTCTTT.

The chain joins TRBV6-5 to TRBJ1-1; D is unclear. Germline V gives CDR1 MNHEY, CDR2 SVGAGI. The CDR3 extends over 13 amino acids. Trimming left V 6 bases short and J 3 bases short, with 11 bases between. CDR3 nucleotides: TGTGCCAGCAGCCGCGATGGGCACACTGAAGCTTTCTTT. This translates into CASSRDGHTEAFF.

This sequence joins TRBV5-1 and TRBJ2-7, with D possibly TRBD1 on 5 matching bases. CDR1 is SGHRS and CDR2 is YFSETQ in the germline V gene. The CDR3 runs 17 residues. Trimming pared 4 bases from V and 6 bases from J, leaving 26 bases between. CDR3 DNA: TGCGCCAGCAGCGTTTGGGGCCCGTACAGCTTGGGCTCCGAGCAGTACTTC. Amino acid sequence: CASSVWGPYSLGSEQYF. The whole variable domain, filled in from reference TRBV5-1 and TRBJ2-7, reads KAGVTQTPRYLIKTRGQQVTLSCSPISGHRSVSWYQQTPGQGLQFLFEYFSETQRNKGNFPGRFSGRQFSNSRSEMNVSTLELGDSALYLCASSVWGPYSLGSEQYFGPGTRLTVT.

This clone was seen only a few times. One end of the junction does not line up with germline, which may come from a read error. The chain uses TRBV4-1 and TRBJ2-6, with TRBD1 matching 8 bases. This CDR3 region has 16 residues. CDR1 and CDR2 (germline): MGHRA, YSYEKL. The CDR3 reads CASSLDRGSGANGLTF. The CDR3 nucleotides read TGCGCCAGCAGCCTAGACAGGGGTTCTGGGGCCAACGGCCTGACTTTC.

This clone occurred a few times. The chain combines TRBV4-3 with TRBJ2-1; 7 bases are shared with TRBD1. Germline CDR1 LGHNA, CDR2 YSLEER. The V gene end was trimmed by 3 bases and the J gene end by 3 bases; junction bases not matched to a gene: 5. The CDR3 length is 15 residues. The CDR3 is CASSHRSGGYNEQFF. The CDR3 coding sequence is TGCGCCAGCAGCCATAGGTCAGGGGGCTACAATGAGCAGTTCTTC.

The genes are TRBV18 and TRBJ1-1, with 7 bases matching TRBD1. Germline loops: CDR1 KGHSH, CDR2 LQKENI. The CDR3 totals 15 residues. J gave up 0 bases and V 3 bases, and 4 bases lay outside the gene matches. CDR3 coding DNA: TGTGCCAGCTCACCTCGACAGGGCATGAACACTGAAGCTTTCTTT. Translated, it gives CASSPRQGMNTEAFF.

In this sample, this clone turned up once. The chain recombines TRBV19 with TRBJ2-2; possible D gene TRBD2, 7 bases. V was pared by 7 bases and J by 0 bases, with 12 bases between. The CDR3 has 15 residues. Per germline, CDR1 LNHDA and CDR2 SQIVND (reference sequence). The CDR3 sequence: CASTGAGANTGELFF. In DNA, the CDR3 is TGTGCCAGTACGGGGGCGGGAGCGAACACCGGGGAGCTGTTTTTT.

There are a few counts of this clone. The chain carries TRBV7-6 and TRBJ2-5; 9 nucleotides agree with TRBD1. Trimming cost V 5 bases and J 5 bases; bases outside gene matches: 6. Germline V lookup: CDR1 SGHVS, CDR2 FNYEAQ. The CDR3 is 14 residues long. CDR3 region: CASSPRTGDETQYF. DNA of the CDR3: TGTGCCAGCAGCCCCCGGACAGGGGATGAGACCCAGTACTTC.

As to this clone: Other DNA sequences from this sample encode an identical CDR3 as well. The CDR3 DNA is TGTGCCAGCAGCTTGGCCGGGACTCTCACTAGCACAGATACGCAGTATTTT. Translating gives CASSLAGTLTSTDTQYF. The chain carries TRBV5-8 and TRBJ2-3; D may be TRBD2 (6 bases). Germline values: CDR1 SGHTS, CDR2 YDEGEE. Trimming shortened V by 0 bases and J by 0 bases, and 14 bases separated the two germline ends. The CDR3 length is 17 residues. Full variable domain (missing parts from reference TRBV5-8 and TRBJ2-3): EAGVTQSPTHLIKTRGQQATLRCSPISGHTSVYWYQQALGLGLQFLLWYDEGEERNRGNFPPRFSGRQFPNYSSELNVNALELEDSALYLCASSLAGTLTSTDTQYFGPGTRLTVL.

The rearrangement joins TRBV6-5 to TRBJ1-2; possible D gene TRBD1, 6 bases. The germline V gene encodes CDR1 MNHEY and CDR2 SVGAGI. V lost 3 bases and J 7 bases, leaving 12 bases between the germline ends. This CDR3 spans 13 amino acids. The CDR3 coding sequence is TGTGCCAGCAGTTATCTGGACAGTGTTGGCTACACCTTC. Translation gives CASSYLDSVGYTF.

A single count supports this clone. The J gene is TRBJ2-7, the V gene TRBV6-5; TRBD1 matches at 8 bases. The CDR3 is 14 amino acids. V was clipped by 6 bases and J by 5 bases; unmatched bases: 9. Germline-derived CDR1 and CDR2 are MNHEY and SVGAGI. CDR3 residues: CASSLWTGRHEQYF. The DNA for the CDR3 is TGTGCCAGCAGCCTATGGACAGGGAGGCACGAGCAGTACTTC.

V and J are TRBV7-8 and TRBJ1-5; the D is unclear. Between the trimmed V and J ends, which lost 4 bases and 0 bases, there was a span of 10 bases. The CDR3 contains 15 residues. In germline, CDR1 is SGHVS, CDR2 FQNEAQ. This CDR3 reads CASSSRWYSNQPQHF. The CDR3 nucleotides are TGTGCCAGCAGCTCCAGGTGGTATAGCAATCAGCCCCAGCATTTT.

As to this clone: Other DNA sequences in the sample encode the same CDR3. V gene TRBV6-5 combines with J gene TRBJ1-1, with 7 bases that match TRBD1. CDR1 is MNHEY and CDR2 is SVGAGI in the germline V gene. The CDR3 is made up of 14 amino acids. With V trimmed by 5 bases and J by 5 bases, 8 bases remained unmatched. CDR3 in amino acids: CASSLRQGGTEAFF. CDR3 bases: TGTGCCAGCAGTCTCCGACAGGGAGGTACTGAAGCTTTCTTT.

The genes are TRBV16 and TRBJ1-2; D is uncertain. Germline V gives CDR1 KGHSY, CDR2 FQNENV. This CDR3 contains 13 residues. V was pared by 6 bases and J by 4 bases, with 12 bases between. The CDR3 sequence: CASSPAGSYGYTF. The CDR3 DNA reads as TGTGCCAGCAGTCCTGCTGGGAGCTATGGCTACACCTTC.

V is TRBV28 and J is TRBJ1-2; 7 bases are shared with TRBD1. V gave up 2 bases and J gave up 8 bases; unmatched junction bases: 8. The CDR3 extends over 14 amino acids. From germline, CDR1 is MDHEN and CDR2 SYDVKM. CDR3 in amino acids: CASSLGGQYLGYTF. The CDR3 DNA reads as TGTGCCAGCAGTTTAGGGGGACAGTATCTAGGCTACACCTTC.

The chain couples TRBV9 to TRBJ1-6; 8 nucleotides agree with TRBD1. The trim removed 2 bases at V and 7 bases at J, leaving 5 bases unmatched. CDR3 size: 15 residues. From germline, CDR1 is SGDLS and CDR2 YYNGEE. For the CDR3, the DNA is TGTGCCAGCAGCGTTCAGACAGGGGCAAATTCACCCCTCCACTTT. Amino acid sequence: CASSVQTGANSPLHF.